The 21 T cell receptor beta chains in this list originate from one sample, sequenced in a study of control samples from healthy donors and cancer patients. Generated by immunoSEQ multiplex PCR, the TCRdb table keeps only in-frame clones and is missing some. Found here are about 120,000 clones, 80% to 95% of them singletons; the top ten hold around 2.3%. Source material: blood. The receptors were gathered from a man in his forties in good health.

The gene calls are TRBV6-5 and TRBJ1-4, with D possibly being TRBD1 (5 bases). The V end was cut by 7 bases, the J end by 7 bases, with 16 bases between. Germline V gene lookup returns CDR1 MNHEY and CDR2 SVGAGI. This CDR3 region has 14 residues. The CDR3 DNA sequence: TGTGCCAGCACCCCCCGGGGCGCAGGTGAAAAACTGTTTTTT. Its protein product is CASTPRGAGEKLFF.

The J gene is TRBJ1-4, the V gene TRBV5-3, with D possibly TRBD1 on 5 matching bases. TRBV5-3 is identified as an open reading frame with a role that is uncertain. The CDR3 spans 14 residues. The V gene lost 5 bases and the J gene lost 6 bases, with 14 bases spanning the gap. The CDR3 is CARRERGGDEKLFF. As DNA, the CDR3 is TGTGCCAGAAGGGAGAGGGGCGGGGATGAAAAACTGTTTTTT.

The DNA of the CDR3 is TGTGCCAGCAGTTACGGAGGGGCGGACTATGGCTACACCTTC. Encoded protein: CASSYGGADYGYTF. The rearrangement joins TRBV6-5 to TRBJ1-2, with D maybe TRBD1 (5 bases). The CDR3 totals 14 residues. Germline CDR1 MNHEY, CDR2 SVGAGI. The V gene lost 2 bases and the J gene lost 3 bases, with 10 bases spanning the gap.

This chain links TRBV5-6 with TRBJ1-4; D not certain. CDR3 length: 14 amino acids. Trimming left V 0 bases short and J 7 bases short, with 10 bases between. Germline assignment: CDR1 SGHDT and CDR2 YYEEEE. The CDR3 nucleotides are TGTGCCAGCAGCTTGGGGCAAAAGGGTGAAAAACTGTTTTTT. Translation: CASSLGQKGEKLFF.

The rearrangement joins TRBV14 to TRBJ1-3; D is possibly TRBD1 (5 bases). The CDR3 consists of 15 residues. V lost 1 base to trimming and J lost 9 bases, with 16 bases between them. CDR1 and CDR2 (germline): SGHDN, FVKESK. The CDR3 spells CASSQGFGGSSTIYF. The CDR3 region has the DNA TGTGCCAGCAGCCAAGGGTTCGGGGGAAGCAGCACCATATATTTT.

The chain has TRBV2 and TRBJ2-1, with TRBD2 matching 11 bases. The CDR3 runs 15 residues. CDR1 is SNHLY and CDR2 is FYNNEI in the germline V gene. V lost 3 bases to trimming and J lost 6 bases; unmatched junction nucleotides: 4. The CDR3 is CASSEVSGGVNEQFF. The CDR3, as DNA: TGTGCCAGCAGTGAGGTTAGCGGGGGGGTCAATGAGCAGTTCTTC.

The chain is built from TRBV5-1 and TRBJ1-1, with D unclear. Germline V lookup: CDR1 SGHRS, CDR2 YFSETQ. This CDR3 has 18 amino acids. Trimming shortened V by 0 bases and J by 0 bases, and 18 bases separated the two germline ends. Here the CDR3 DNA reads TGCGCCAGCAGCTTGGCGGGCAGGTCCCAGTCATTGAACACTGAAGCTTTCTTT. Translation: CASSLAGRSQSLNTEAFF.

This clone was recorded a few times. This chain links TRBV5-1 with TRBJ2-5, with 11 bases identical to TRBD1. CDR1 SGHRS and CDR2 YFSETQ come from the germline V gene. This CDR3 has 15 residues. After removal of 2 bases from V and 5 bases from J, the junction contained 5 bases not matched to a gene. CDR3 residues: CASSFGGTGGETQYF. The CDR3 DNA reads TGCGCCAGCAGCTTTGGAGGGACAGGGGGGGAGACCCAGTACTTC.

The chain has TRBV19 and TRBJ2-5; D may match TRBD1 or TRBD2 (7 bases each). Trimming shortened V by 5 bases and J by 5 bases, and 18 bases separated the two germline ends. Germline loops: CDR1 LNHDA, CDR2 SQIVND (reference sequence). CDR3 length equals 15 residues. CDR3 loop: CASSVQGGVVETQYF. In DNA, the CDR3 is TGTGCCAGTAGTGTCCAGGGGGGGGTAGTGGAGACCCAGTACTTC.

The genes are TRBV5-1 and TRBJ1-6; 9 nucleotides line up with TRBD1. The length of the CDR3 is 14 residues. CDR1 SGHRS and CDR2 YFSETQ come from the germline V gene. J gave up 6 bases and V 5 bases, and 3 bases lay outside the gene matches. This CDR3 reads CASRVGQGNSPLHF. DNA for the CDR3: TGCGCCAGCAGGGTGGGACAGGGTAATTCACCCCTCCACTTT.

The chain employs TRBV5-1 and TRBJ2-7; weak D call: TRBD1 (5 bases). This CDR3 contains 14 residues. Germline CDR1 and CDR2: SGHRS and YFSETQ. V was cut by 0 bases and J by 2 bases, with 9 bases left in between. The CDR3 loop is CASSLEPGTYEQYF. In nucleotides, the CDR3 is TGCGCCAGCAGCTTGGAGCCAGGGACCTACGAGCAGTACTTC.

This clone was seen a single time. CDR3 in DNA: TGTGCCAGCAGTGAAGTTGAGCGGGGGGCAAAAGATACGCAGTATTTT. This gives the protein CASSEVERGAKDTQYF. V and J are TRBV6-1 and TRBJ2-3; 9 bases are a match to TRBD2. Germline V lookup: CDR1 MNHNS, CDR2 SASEGT. V lost 1 base, J lost 5 bases, and 7 bases stayed unmatched. The length of the CDR3 is 16 residues.

The chain uses TRBV30 and TRBJ1-5, with TRBD1 matching over 10 bases. CDR1 GTSNPN and CDR2 SVGIG come from the germline V gene (reference sequence). The CDR3 runs 13 residues. V gave up 5 bases and J gave up 5 bases; unmatched junction bases: 3. The CDR3 sequence is CAWAGTGDQPQHF. The CDR3 nucleotides read TGTGCCTGGGCCGGGACAGGGGATCAGCCCCAGCATTTT.

The chain carries TRBV4-2 and TRBJ2-5, with D perhaps assigned TRBD1 or TRBD2 (6 bases each). CDR1 is LGHNA, CDR2 YNFKEQ, per germline. The CDR3 loop spans 15 amino acids. Between the trimmed V and J ends, which lost 3 bases and 2 bases, there was a span of 13 bases. CDR3 in DNA: TGTGCCAGCAGCCAGGAGGGGGACTTTCAAGAGACCCAGTACTTC. Amino acid sequence: CASSQEGDFQETQYF.

The chain employs TRBV5-6 and TRBJ1-1; D remains unclear. CDR1 is SGHDT and CDR2 is YYEEEE in the germline V gene. This CDR3 spans 12 amino acids. Deletions cut 0 bases from V and 10 bases from J, with 10 bases between. The CDR3, as DNA: TGTGCCAGCAGCTTGGACGCGTCGTTAGCTTTCTTT. Translating gives CASSLDASLAFF.

The chain's CDR3 is CASSRGTSGGTGELFF. The CDR3 DNA follows: TGTGCCAGCAGCCGAGGGACTAGCGGGGGTACCGGGGAGCTGTTTTTT. The J gene is TRBJ2-2, the V gene TRBV7-3, with 14 bases aligning to TRBD2. Unmatched junction bases numbered 4, after V lost 5 bases and J lost 5 bases. The CDR3 has 16 residues. Germline V gives CDR1 SGHTA, CDR2 FQGTGA.

The V gene is TRBV3-1 (or the pseudogene TRBV3-2), the J gene TRBJ2-3, with 10 bases fitting TRBD2. The CDR3 loop spans 16 amino acids. With V trimmed by 2 bases and J by 5 bases, 7 bases remained unmatched. In germline, CDR1 is LGHDT, CDR2 YNNKEL (reference sequence). CDR3 residues: CASSQFLAGEVDTQYF. In DNA form, the CDR3 reads TGTGCCAGCAGCCAATTTCTAGCGGGGGAGGTAGATACGCAGTATTTT.

This chain connects TRBV29-1 to TRBJ2-7; possible D gene TRBD1, 6 bases. Trimming removed 4 bases from V and 2 bases from J, with 9 bases in between. The CDR3 length is 12 residues. The germline V gene has CDR1 SQVTM and CDR2 ANQGSEA. CDR3 sequence: CSVVWGPYEQYF. DNA of the CDR3: TGCAGCGTTGTATGGGGGCCCTACGAGCAGTACTTC.

The table lists this clone with a count of one. The chain has TRBV16 and TRBJ2-7; D unclear. Germline CDR1 KGHSY, CDR2 FQNENV. Trimming stripped 0 bases from V and 5 bases from J, with 5 bases between. The CDR3 length is 12 residues. This CDR3 is CASSQSTHEQYF. CDR3 in DNA: TGTGCCAGCAGCCAATCGACCCACGAGCAGTACTTC.

This clone was observed a few times. The genes are TRBV5-1 and TRBJ2-5; 9 bases map to TRBD2. V trimming: 2 bases; J trimming: 4 bases; junction bases outside the gene matches: 6. CDR3 length: 15 amino acids. Germline V lookup: CDR1 SGHRS, CDR2 YFSETQ. CDR3 residues: CASSFGGGARETQYF. CDR3 nucleotides: TGCGCCAGCAGCTTCGGCGGGGGGGCCAGAGAGACCCAGTACTTC.

The rearrangement links TRBV5-1 to TRBJ2-7, with D perhaps TRBD1 (6 bases). The V and J ends lost 4 bases and 2 bases respectively, with 13 bases between them. Germline assignment: CDR1 SGHRS and CDR2 YFSETQ. CDR3 length: 14 residues. The CDR3 DNA reads as TGCGCCAGCAGCCTATTCGGGACAACCTACGAGCAGTACTTC. It translates to CASSLFGTTYEQYF.